The 22 T cell receptor beta chains below come from one sample, sequenced in a study of blood T cells in healthy people across ages. Primed by a sample-barcoded 5' primer and a J-beta primer mix, a second PCR proceeded for roughly 7 to 12 cycles. TCRdb redid the calling of the 5' RACE reads with MiXCR, one entry per CDR3 protein. The sample carries about 650,000 distinct CDR3 sequences, 32% recorded once. Sequenced sample: blood. The receptors come from a woman at least 80 years old in good health.

The chain uses TRBV20-1 and TRBJ1-6, with a weak D call TRBD1 (5 bases). V dropped 1 base and J dropped 7 bases, with 14 bases sitting between them. CDR1 DFQATT and CDR2 SNEGSKA come from the germline V gene (reference sequence). The length of the CDR3 is 15 residues. The CDR3 is CSARASGWGNSPLHF. CDR3 sequence (DNA): TGCAGTGCTAGAGCCTCGGGGTGGGGGAATTCACCCCTCCACTTT.

This clonotype was observed at least ten times. The rearrangement joins TRBV5-1 to TRBJ2-1; TRBD2 matches 12 bases. Germline trimming cut 4 bases from V and 6 bases from J; bases unmatched to any gene: 5. CDR3 length equals 15 residues. Germline V gene data show CDR1 as SGHRS and CDR2 as YFSETQ. The CDR3 spells CASSPLAGGLNEQFF. CDR3 coding DNA: TGCGCCAGCAGCCCTCTAGCGGGGGGGCTCAATGAGCAGTTCTTC.

A word on this clonotype: This CDR3 fails to terminate in the conserved phenylalanine or tryptophan, so it likely reflects a read error. J is TRBJ2-1 and V is TRBV20-1, with TRBD1 matching over 12 bases. CDR1 and CDR2 from the germline V gene are DFQATT and SNEGSKA (reference sequence). The CDR3 totals 15 residues. J was trimmed by 8 bases and V by 1 base; bases with no gene match: 6. The CDR3 region has the DNA TGCAGTGCTAGAGCACCGGGACAGGGGGCGGATGAGCAGTTCTTA. Translation: CSARAPGQGADEQFL.

At least ten counts were recorded for this clonotype. J is TRBJ2-5 and V is TRBV5-1, with 14 positions matching TRBD2. The germline CDR1 and CDR2 sequences are SGHRS and YFSETQ. V dropped 4 bases and J dropped 2; count of bases not matched to a gene: 7. The length of the CDR3 is 17 residues. The CDR3, as DNA: TGCGCCAGCAGCCCGGAGGGACTAGCGGGGGTTCAAGAGACCCAGTACTTC. The encoded protein is CASSPEGLAGVQETQYF.

The rearrangement joins TRBV7-9 to TRBJ1-2; D not resolved. The V end lost 4 bases, the J end lost 4 bases, and 16 bases lay between the germline ends. Germline values: CDR1 SEHNR, CDR2 FQNEAQ (reference sequence). The CDR3 has 15 amino acids. In DNA, the CDR3 is TGTGCCAGCAGCTCCGGAGATGAACCTTGCTATGGCTACACCTTC. Protein product: CASSSGDEPCYGYTF.

This clonotype was counted a few times. The chain couples TRBV27 to TRBJ1-4, with a weak D call TRBD1 (6 bases). Deletions cut 7 bases from V and 5 bases from J, with 11 bases between. This CDR3 contains 13 residues. Germline CDR1 reads MNHEY; CDR2 reads SMNVEV (reference sequence). CDR3 in DNA: TGTGCCAGCAATGGACAGCCAAATGAAAAACTGTTTTTT. Its protein is CASNGQPNEKLFF.

This clonotype was counted many times. The gene calls are TRBV5-8 and TRBJ2-4; 9 bases align to TRBD2. This CDR3 spans 16 amino acids. From germline, CDR1 is SGHTS and CDR2 YDEGEE. Germline trimming cut 5 bases from V and 0 bases from J; bases unmatched to any gene: 6. Here the CDR3 DNA reads TGTGCCAGCAGAATTCTAGCGGGACTAGCCAAAAACATTCAGTACTTC. It translates to CASRILAGLAKNIQYF.

The chain couples TRBV30 to TRBJ1-2; D gene ambiguous. Looked up from germline, CDR1 is GTSNPN and CDR2 is SVGIG (reference sequence). The CDR3 length is 12 residues. V gave up 2 bases and J gave up 8 bases, with 12 bases separating them. CDR3 protein: CAWSPQVYGYTF. CDR3 nucleotide sequence: TGTGCCTGGAGTCCGCAGGTTTACGGCTACACCTTC.

The chain carries TRBV18 and TRBJ1-4; 8 nucleotides align to TRBD1. The CDR3 spans 15 residues. The germline CDR1 and CDR2 sequences are KGHSH and LQKENI. J was trimmed by 8 bases and V by 4 bases; bases with no gene match: 9. CDR3: CASSLRAGQGEKLFF. The CDR3 nucleotides are TGTGCCAGCTCACTAAGGGCTGGACAGGGAGAAAAACTGTTTTTT.

CDR3 bases: TGTGCCAGCAGCTTGGAACAGGTTATGAACACCGGGGAGCTGTTTTTT. Encoded protein: CASSLEQVMNTGELFF. This rearrangement joins TRBV5-6 to TRBJ2-2; possible D gene TRBD1, 5 bases. CDR1 SGHDT and CDR2 YYEEEE come from the germline V gene. The V end was cut by 0 bases, the J end by 1 base, with 10 bases between. This CDR3 is 16 amino acids long.

This clonotype has ten or more counts. The V gene is TRBV27, the J gene TRBJ1-1, with TRBD1 matching over 8 bases. V was pared by 5 bases and J by 4 bases, with 6 bases of the junction left unmatched. Germline CDR1 and CDR2: MNHEY and SMNVEV (reference sequence). The CDR3 contains 14 residues. The CDR3 loop reads CASSIGQGVTEAFF. DNA for the CDR3: TGTGCCAGCAGTATTGGACAGGGAGTCACTGAAGCTTTCTTT.

This clonotype was counted only a few times. The genes are TRBV27 and TRBJ1-5; D call uncertain. Looked up from germline, CDR1 is MNHEY and CDR2 is SMNVEV (reference sequence). The CDR3 runs 15 residues. V dropped 3 bases and J dropped 2 bases, with 11 bases sitting between them. The CDR3 sequence: CASSLSGNRNQPQHF. In nucleotides, the CDR3 is TGTGCCAGCAGTTTGTCAGGCAATCGCAATCAGCCCCAGCATTTT.

J is TRBJ1-3 and V is TRBV30; 9 positions match TRBD1. Germline assignment: CDR1 GTSNPN and CDR2 SVGIG (reference sequence). The CDR3 spans 15 residues. V dropped 1 base and J dropped 4; count of bases not matched to a gene: 5. The DNA for the CDR3 is TGTGCCTGGAGTGCTGGGACAGGGTTCGGAAACACCATATATTTT. Protein: CAWSAGTGFGNTIYF.

The chain joins TRBV7-3 to TRBJ2-3; tentatively, D is TRBD2 (6 bases). Looked up from germline, CDR1 is SGHTA and CDR2 is FQGTGA. V lost 1 base, J lost 3 bases, and 20 bases lay in between. The CDR3 has 18 amino acids. CDR3 DNA: TGTGCCAGCAGCTTAATGGGTTGGGCGGGGCGCTTGACAGATACGCAGTATTTT. Its protein is CASSLMGWAGRLTDTQYF. Together with reference TRBV7-3 and TRBJ2-3, the CDR3 gives the full variable domain: GAGVSQTPSNKVTEKGKYVELRCDPISGHTALYWYRQSLGQGPEFLIYFQGTGAADDSGLPNDRFFAVRPEGSVSTLKIQRTERGDSAVYLCASSLMGWAGRLTDTQYFGPGTRLTVL.

This clonotype was counted many times. The chain joins TRBV6-5 to TRBJ1-4; 7 nucleotides line up with TRBD1. The CDR3 runs 18 residues. Germline CDR1 and CDR2: MNHEY and SVGAGI. V lost 0 bases to trimming and J lost 5 bases; unmatched junction nucleotides: 12. DNA of the CDR3: TGTGCCAGCAGTTACTCTCAAGGGGGCGACCAGGGGAATGAAAAACTGTTTTTT. As protein: CASSYSQGGDQGNEKLFF.

Written as DNA, the CDR3 is TGTGCCAGCTCCTCCGGACTAGCGTCTTGGGGGGAGCTGTTTTTT. Translating gives CASSSGLASWGELFF. This chain links TRBV7-9 with TRBJ2-2; TRBD2 agrees at 9 bases. V lost 8 bases and J lost 8; bases outside the gene matches: 12. Per the germline V gene, CDR1 is SEHNR and CDR2 is FQNEAQ (reference sequence). The CDR3 sequence is 15 residues long.

CDR3 protein: CASSGTSLYNEQFF. DNA for the CDR3: TGTGCCAGCAGCGGGACTAGCCTTTACAATGAGCAGTTCTTC. The genes are TRBV7-8 and TRBJ2-1, with 9 bases fitting TRBD2. J gave up 4 bases and V 5 bases, and 3 bases lay outside the gene matches. CDR1 is SGHVS, CDR2 FQNEAQ, per germline. The CDR3 sequence is 14 residues long. The full variable domain, its missing parts supplied by reference TRBV7-8 and TRBJ2-1, is GAGVSQSPRYKVAKRGQDVALRCDPISGHVSLFWYQQALGQGPEFLTYFQNEAQLDKSGLPSDRFFAERPEGSVSTLKIQRTQQEDSAVYLCASSGTSLYNEQFFGPGTRLTVL.

This clonotype was recorded many times. The chain has TRBV4-3 and TRBJ2-3; D remains ambiguous. Germline loops: CDR1 LGHNA, CDR2 YSLEER. The ends were cut back, 0 bases at V and 2 bases at J, with 6 bases in the middle. CDR3 length: 14 residues. This chain's CDR3 is CASSQDAHTDTQYF. As DNA, the CDR3 is TGCGCCAGCAGCCAAGATGCCCACACAGATACGCAGTATTTT.

This clonotype was seen at least ten times. This chain connects TRBV28 to TRBJ1-5; D is ambiguous. The V gene's germline CDR1 is MDHEN and CDR2 SYDVKM. The CDR3 runs 12 residues. Trimming left V 6 bases short and J 11 bases short, with 14 bases between. The CDR3 loop is CASSRQEPSQHF. The DNA of the CDR3 is TGTGCCAGCAGCCGCCAGGAACCTTCCCAGCATTTT.

This clonotype came up many times. The rearrangement links TRBV6-2 or TRBV6-3 to TRBJ2-1; 8 bases align to TRBD2. The J segment lost 6 bases and the V segment lost 2 bases, leaving 12 bases of the junction unmatched. Per germline, CDR1 MNHEY and CDR2 SVGEGT. This CDR3 has 17 residues. The CDR3 DNA reads as TGTGCCAGCAGTTACGGCCCCCGGGGGGGGGTGATCAATGAGCAGTTCTTC. Protein product: CASSYGPRGGVINEQFF.

The rearrangement links TRBV7-9 to TRBJ1-1; 8 bases align to TRBD1. The CDR3 loop spans 12 amino acids. The ends lost 4 bases at V and 12 bases at J; junction bases unmatched: 7. The germline V gene has CDR1 SEHNR and CDR2 FQNEAQ (reference sequence). For the CDR3, the DNA is TGTGCCAGCAGCTCTCCGACAGGGGAACCTTTCTTT. This translates into CASSSPTGEPFF.

This clonotype appeared many times. The chain recombines TRBV4-1 with TRBJ1-2, with D maybe TRBD1 (6 bases). The CDR3 runs to 14 residues. V lost 1 base, J lost 4 bases, and 10 bases lay in between. Germline CDR1 and CDR2: MGHRA and YSYEKL. CDR3 protein: CASSQARGGYGYTF. The CDR3 nucleotides are TGCGCCAGCAGCCAAGCCAGGGGCGGCTATGGCTACACCTTC.